This note documents a single T cell receptor beta chain sequence. Its cognate antigen has yet to be identified. The sample holds no much larger clone one base away, and base qualities are not on file. The sample comes from a study of shared clonotypes between healthy human individuals (TCRdb year 2020). Concerning the study at large: The cohort included three men and a couple of women between 18 and 49 years of age. For each donor, CD4 naive and CD4 memory were each given three plates, CD8 naive was given two plates, and CD8 memory was given one plate. To estimate repertoire size and how much clonotypes are shared between individuals, the study performed deep sequencing of blood TCR repertoires from a handful of healthy adults. To increase sequencing depth and limit assay-specific biases, different laboratories used diverse techniques to prepare libraries and sequence TCR repertoires. Each donor's leukapheresis produced roughly between about 0.9 and 9.5 billion PBMCs.

Using the deep immunoSEQ assay, TCR CDR3 regions were amplified from genomic DNA by multiplex PCR. Extracted genomic DNA from each cell subset was spread evenly across all wells of several immunoSEQ 96-well plates, with each plate serving as a replicate. For sorted subsets, each replicate PCR was loaded with around 200 ng genomic DNA, equivalent to 25,000 to 30,000 T cell genomes. The purified libraries were quantified using a Qubit 3.0 fluorometer, sized with a Bioanalyzer 2100, and then quantified again using the KAPA Library Quantification kit. Each immunoSEQ 96-well plate was sequenced on its own single-read 150-cycle Illumina NextSeq 550 flow cell. In the authors' own workflow: The immunoSEQ output contained only junctional sequences without quality scores, so filtering could not match that applied to full-length reads. To assign V/J genes and CDR3, sequences were annotated using PyIR, a Python wrapper for IgBLAST v1.9, with IMGT germline references. Reads were filtered out if the reads had weak V/J assignments (E-value above 1e-6), no CDR3, stop codons, out-of-frame junctions, or ambiguous translated residues. V3J clonotypes were defined as sequences sharing the same inferred V gene, J gene, and CDR3 amino acid sequence. The percentage overlap between two repertoires was calculated by dividing the number of shared unique clonotypes by the size of the smaller repertoire. Richness of each repertoire was evaluated using RTK rarefaction, the Chao1 estimator, and Recon v2.1 estimates of unobserved clonotypes. For all TCRbeta clonotypes obtained by the gDNA method from a handful of donors, generation probabilities were computed with OLGA. TCRdb stores this immuneACCESS table with in-frame sequences only. Part of the clones is absent; in the studies checked, under half of the shortfall reflects unresolved V genes, and no reason is known for the rest. The DNA was the basis for D and trimming; V, J and clone size are from that table. Counted in this sample were roughly 2.6 million clones; approximately 90% of them appeared once. Roughly 0.13% of the sample is taken by the ten largest.

The donors were healthy, HIV-negative adults with no recently reported acute infections or vaccinations. Every donor was a Caucasian adult residing in Nashville, Tennessee, USA. Magnetic negative selection was used to enrich CD4+ T cells, after which naive cells were positively selected on CD45RA and the negative fraction became the memory subset. Blood was obtained by leukapheresis, after which PBMCs were separated by Ficoll-Histopaque density gradient centrifugation and cryopreserved in liquid nitrogen vapor phase. Analytical flow cytometry was used to check the purity and quantity of each magnetically sorted T cell population. From each sorted fraction, genomic DNA was isolated and quantified by UV absorbance on a Nanodrop 2000c. CDR1 LNHNV and CDR2 YYDKDF are derived from the germline V gene (reference sequence). Reading from cysteine to phenylalanine, the CDR3 counts 13 amino acids. Kept here is only the CDR3 DNA, which spans 39 bases and is read in frame from base 1. The germline ends are 10 bases apart after V is trimmed by 8 bases and J by 2 bases.

The paper's findings and limits, for the study overall: Naive subsets generally had larger estimated clonotype richness than memory subsets did. The genetic and exposure-history diversity represented was limited by the small number of donors. Higher generation probabilities were observed for clonotypes shared by all four sorted-subset donors than for non-shared clonotypes. Incomplete sequencing was indicated by rarefaction of sorted-subset datasets, despite the large sequencing depth. Sharing across several donors was observed for around 5% of naive CD4, 3% to 3.5% of naive CD8, about 2.5% of memory CD4, and 0.4% of memory CD8 clonotypes. Pairwise subsampling indicated that sequencing depth was expected to affect the degree of clonotype sharing among donors. Sampling was restricted to blood, and TCR repertoires in tissues likely differ from the TCR repertoires found in blood.

This sequence was found in a man younger than 30 in good health. Rearrangement joined TRBV15 to TRBJ2-1; a tentative D call is TRBD2 (5 bases match). The source material was naive CD4+ T cells sorted from blood. The meaning of the sample's cell subset or site label: CD45RA+ positively selected. The nucleotide sequence is given as TGTGCCACCGGGGAGAGGGCCTACAATGAGCAGTTCTTC. This yields the protein CATGERAYNEQFF.